This record looks at one T cell receptor (beta chain) sequence and its context. This clone was seen a few times. Its binding antigen is unknown. No much larger clone exists at a distance of one base, and base qualities are not known. All of the isolated RNA was reverse transcribed with the High Capacity cDNA Reverse Transcription Kit, so expressed TCRB transcripts were sequenced. Naive, central memory and regulatory T cell samples underwent deep immunoSEQ sequencing, averaging about 3.57 million total reads per sample. After sorted cells were lysed in RLT buffer, RNA was extracted with DNase-treated RNeasy Micro or Mini kits, with the choice depending on cell number. To prevent cross-contamination, every cell subset was processed on its own, while patient and healthy donor samples were processed together. The immunoSEQ multiplex PCR was used to amplify TCRB sequences from cDNA, generating 87-bp fragments that spanned the CDR3 region. Sequencing of the amplicons was performed on the Illumina HiSeq platform. In the paper's pipeline: PCR bias was corrected computationally using synthetic template baselines, and reads within Hamming distance 2 were collapsed, with unmergeable singletons discarded. Reads were aligned against IMGT so that V, D and J genes, CDR3 length and insertions or deletions at six rearrangement sites could be assigned. Within each subset, clonotype counts were normalized to sorted cell number, after which true diversity and Gini coefficients were computed with the tcR R package. The overlap coefficient, calculated on TCRB nucleotide sequences, was used to quantify repertoire sharing. The clones in this table, taken by TCRdb from immuneACCESS, are in-frame only. Not every clone is retained; where verified, under half of the shortfall comes from an unresolved V gene, and the cause of the rest is unknown. V and J calls and clone size are as listed in that table; D and trimming were resolved from the DNA. The sample profile shows 130,000 to 150,000 clones; around a tenth of them were found once. The ten largest clones capture roughly 0.69% of the sample.

This sample was taken from a study of beta chain features in type 1 diabetes (dated by TCRdb to 2016 to 2018). Describing the broader study: Patients and healthy donors did not differ in mean age, gender distribution, total cell number or subset yield. Regulatory and stem cell-like memory subsets were obtained from only 8 patients and about eight healthy donors, while naive and central memory subsets were obtained from all 30 or so donors. In the study, TCRB repertoires of sorted circulating CD4+ T cell subsets from recently diagnosed type 1 diabetes patients were compared with those of matched healthy donors. Across all samples, approximately 100 million sorted cells were examined, and cell number per subset correlated strongly with RNA yield. What the work shows at the level of the full study, not this receptor alone: A moderate but significant shortening of TCRB CDR3 length was observed in type 1 diabetes patients in all four CD4+ subsets. The naive, central memory and regulatory TCRB repertoires appeared to resemble one another more closely among patients than among healthy donors. At VDJ recombination sites, patients with type 1 diabetes made fewer insertions and deleted more nucleotides, a pattern implying thymic rearrangement abnormalities. Because cDNA was sequenced instead of genomic DNA, activated cells with high expression could be over-represented, although the groups did not differ in activation or CD3 levels. Only small numbers of individuals were included in the HLA sub-analyses, which left unresolved whether HLA type had any influence on TCRB rearrangement. PCR might favor shorter templates, but patient and control samples were amplified and corrected together, so any skew would affect both groups equally.

V is cut back by 7 bases and J by 12 bases, with 11 bases in the junction unmatched. The cysteine opens and the phenylalanine closes a CDR3 of 14 amino acids. The kept DNA is CDR3 alone, 42 bases in frame from the first base. CDR1 and CDR2, looked up from the germline V gene, are MNHNS and SASEGT. A single peripheral blood draw of about 116 mL on average was collected from each donor into heparinised tubes. Naive, central memory, regulatory and stem cell-like memory CD4+ T cells were sorted on a BD FACSAria II using a panel including CD45RO, CCR7, CD25, CD127, CD95 and CD27. All sorted populations exceeded 95% purity. Right away, PBMCs were isolated by Lymphoprep density gradient centrifugation and were stained directly, with no culture step. To minimize batch effects, samples were stained and sorted in pairs, one healthy donor with one patient per experiment.

Specimen: central memory CD4+ T cells from blood. The clonotype was recovered from a man between 18 and 29 years old in good health. The chain was built from TRBV6-1 and TRBJ2-1, and 11 junctional nucleotides match TRBD1. The DNA is as follows: TGTGCCAGCATCAAGGACAGGGGGCTTTCGTCGCAGTTCTTC. This is translated as CASIKDRGLSSQFF.